Listed here is a single T cell receptor (beta chain). Primers for the PCR totalled 60 Vbeta and 13 Jbeta. Profiling relied on immunoSEQ multiplex PCR, and the TCRdb table lists in-frame clones only, not all of them. Among fewer than 200,000 clones listed, 68% were seen once. The data belong to a study of cytomegalovirus exposure and HLA in healthy donors. The V end was cut by 4 bases, the J end by 5 bases, with 14 bases between. This CDR3 has 14 amino acids. Germline V CDR1 and CDR2: SNHLY, FYNNEI. The gene calls are TRBV2 and TRBJ1-2; D unresolved. Sequencing was performed on PBMCs. The clonotype comes from a man between 50 and 59 years old in good health and CMV-seronegative. The CDR3 loop is CASSALDISYGYTF. The CDR3 nucleotides are TGTGCCAGCAGTGCTCTAGATATATCATATGGCTACACCTTC.